The 23 T cell receptor beta chains reported below all come from one sample, sequenced in a study of cytomegalovirus exposure and HLA in healthy donors. It was with 60 Vbeta and 13 Jbeta primers that the PCR ran. Assay used: immunoSEQ multiplex PCR; TCRdb lists only in-frame clones, some missing. In the table there are more than 130,000 clones, roughly four fifths of which are singletons. Sequencing input: PBMCs. These receptors originate from a human donor in good health.

The genes are TRBV2 and TRBJ2-1; 10 nucleotides line up with TRBD2. The CDR3 has 13 amino acids. Germline CDR1 SNHLY, CDR2 FYNNEI. Trimming cost V 8 bases and J 10 bases; bases outside gene matches: 8. CDR3 nucleotides: TGTGCCAGCTGGCTAGCGGGGGCGGGGGAGCAGTTCTTC. As protein: CASWLAGAGEQFF.

The sample holds a few counts of this clone. The rearrangement joins TRBV10-3 to TRBJ1-1; TRBD1 aligns across 8 bases. In germline, CDR1 is ENHRY, CDR2 SYGVKD. This CDR3 region has 14 residues. Trimming took 5 bases from V and 1 from J; bases not matched to a gene: 3. CDR3 DNA sequence: TGTGCCATCAGTACAGGGGGGCCGAACACTGAAGCTTTCTTT. It yields the protein CAISTGGPNTEAFF.

The chain employs TRBV9 and TRBJ1-5; 7 bases agree with TRBD1. This CDR3 region has 13 residues. Germline V CDR1 and CDR2: SGDLS, YYNGEE. The CDR3, as DNA: TGTGCGGGGAGACAGGGTGGCAATCAGCCCCAGCATTTT. This encodes CAGRQGGNQPQHF. The full variable domain, rest sourced from reference TRBV9 and TRBJ1-5, is DSGVTQTPKHLITATGQRVTLRCSPRSGDLSVYWYQQSLDQGLQFLIQYYNGEERAKGNILERFSAQQFPDLHSELNLSSLELGDSALYFCAGRQGGNQPQHFGDGTRLSIL.

The chain is built from TRBV6-1 and TRBJ1-1; D not resolved. The V end lost 3 bases, the J end lost 0 bases, and 5 bases lay between the germline ends. The germline V gene encodes CDR1 MNHNS and CDR2 SASEGT. The CDR3 runs to 13 residues. CDR3 amino acids: CASSESLNTEAFF. DNA of the CDR3: TGTGCCAGCAGTGAGTCATTGAACACTGAAGCTTTCTTT.

V usage is TRBV5-4 and J usage is TRBJ2-3; D unclear. Trimming removed 0 bases from V and 5 bases from J, with 4 bases in between. CDR3 length equals 12 residues. The germline gives CDR1 SGHNT, CDR2 YYREEE (reference sequence). CDR3 residues: CASSLARDTQYF. CDR3 nucleotides: TGTGCCAGCAGCTTGGCCCGAGATACGCAGTATTTT. Complete variable domain (other parts from reference TRBV5-4 and TRBJ2-3): ETGVTQSPTHLIKTRGQQVTLRCSSQSGHNTVSWYQQALGQGPQFIFQYYREEENGRGNFPPRFSGLQFPNYSSELNVNALELDDSALYLCASSLARDTQYFGPGTRLTVL.

This sequence joins TRBV2 and TRBJ2-3; tentative D call: TRBD1 (6 bases). The CDR3 consists of 15 residues. V gave up 6 bases and J gave up 0 bases, with 13 bases separating them. Germline values: CDR1 SNHLY, CDR2 FYNNEI. The CDR3: CASRGTISSTDTQYF. The CDR3 bases are TGTGCCAGCAGGGGGACAATCTCTAGCACAGATACGCAGTATTTT.

This sequence joins TRBV28 and TRBJ1-1; 9 nucleotides line up with TRBD1. The CDR3 is 15 residues long. Trimming took 4 bases from V and 0 from J; bases not matched to a gene: 3. In germline, CDR1 is MDHEN, CDR2 SYDVKM. The CDR3: CASSSTGGMNTEAFF. In DNA, the CDR3 is TGTGCCAGCAGTTCCACAGGGGGCATGAACACTGAAGCTTTCTTT.

This chain links TRBV19 with TRBJ2-7; D possibly corresponds to TRBD2 (6 bases). The germline CDR1 and CDR2 sequences are LNHDA and SQIVND (reference sequence). The CDR3 spans 16 residues. Trimming took off 1 base at V and 5 bases at J, with 18 bases between the two ends. This CDR3 is CASSIVSDRGIDEQYF. The CDR3 region has the DNA TGTGCCAGTAGTATAGTGTCCGATCGGGGGATCGACGAGCAGTACTTC. Combining the CDR3 with reference TRBV19 and TRBJ2-7 gives the whole variable domain DGGITQSPKYLFRKEGQNVTLSCEQNLNHDAMYWYRQDPGQGLRLIYYSQIVNDFQKGDIAEGYSVSREKKESFPLTVTSAQKNPTAFYLCASSIVSDRGIDEQYFGPGTRLTVT.

The V call is TRBV30, the J call TRBJ2-3, with 11 positions matching TRBD2. Per germline, CDR1 GTSNPN and CDR2 SVGIG (reference sequence). Losses at the gene ends were 1 base for V and 9 bases for J; bases not matched to a gene: 6. The CDR3 is 14 amino acids. In DNA, the CDR3 is TGTGCCTGGAGTGCCGAACTAGCGGGAGTGACGCAGTATTTT. Its protein is CAWSAELAGVTQYF.

The chain combines TRBV9 with TRBJ2-3; D might be TRBD2 (5 bases). This CDR3 contains 14 residues. Germline values: CDR1 SGDLS, CDR2 YYNGEE. V lost 2 bases, J lost 4 bases, and 11 bases lay in between. The CDR3 DNA is TGTGCCAGCAGCGTGCGTCTAGCCGCAGATACGCAGTATTTT. Its protein product is CASSVRLAADTQYF.

This chain uses TRBV27 with TRBJ2-7; 9 bases fit TRBD2. From germline, CDR1 is MNHEY and CDR2 SMNVEV (reference sequence). The CDR3 has 14 amino acids. With 3 bases clipped from V and 7 bases from J, the junction kept 7 bases outside the gene matches. CDR3 sequence: CASSFLAGVEEQYF. For the CDR3, the DNA is TGTGCCAGCAGTTTTTTAGCGGGAGTGGAGGAGCAGTACTTC.

The chain links TRBV6-5 to TRBJ2-3; D is ambiguous. Trimming shortened V by 6 bases and J by 2 bases, and 9 bases separated the two germline ends. Germline CDR1 and CDR2: MNHEY and SVGAGI. The CDR3 loop spans 13 amino acids. This CDR3 reads CASRLQNTDTQYF. The CDR3 DNA reads as TGTGCCAGCAGATTACAGAACACAGATACGCAGTATTTT.

J is TRBJ2-5 and V is TRBV7-2, with no clear D. Germline assignment: CDR1 SGHTA and CDR2 FQGNSA. The CDR3 consists of 16 residues. V lost 1 base and J lost 4, with 16 bases in between. For the CDR3, the DNA is TGTGCCAGCAGCTTAGGCCCAACAGCCAGGATAGAGACCCAGTACTTC. Protein product: CASSLGPTARIETQYF.

This clone was recorded once. This sample also contains other DNA sequences that code for the same CDR3. CDR3: CASSYSSGRGDTQYF. The CDR3 bases are TGTGCCAGCAGTTACTCAAGCGGGAGAGGGGATACGCAGTATTTT. V is TRBV6-6 and J is TRBJ2-3; 8 nucleotides align to TRBD2. The length of the CDR3 is 15 residues. J gave up 6 bases and V 0 bases, and 5 bases lay outside the gene matches. Per germline, CDR1 MNHNY and CDR2 SVGAGI (reference sequence).

This chain links TRBV28 with TRBJ1-2; 7 nucleotides match TRBD1. The germline CDR1 and CDR2 sequences are MDHEN and SYDVKM. This CDR3 contains 14 residues. The ends lost 8 bases at V and 8 bases at J; junction bases unmatched: 14. Written as DNA, the CDR3 is TGTGCCAGCGCTACTAGTGACAGGGTGGTCGGCTACACCTTC. This translates into CASATSDRVVGYTF.

This chain joins TRBV6-1 and TRBJ2-5, with 7 bases fitting TRBD2. Germline CDR1 MNHNS, CDR2 SASEGT. The CDR3 totals 14 residues. V lost 6 bases and J lost 5; bases outside the gene matches: 9. The CDR3 reads CASRAGVARETQYF. The CDR3, as DNA: TGTGCCAGCAGGGCGGGAGTAGCGAGGGAGACCCAGTACTTC.

The rearrangement uses TRBV5-1 and TRBJ1-1; TRBD1 aligns across 8 bases. The CDR3 spans 14 residues. Germline V lookup: CDR1 SGHRS, CDR2 YFSETQ. Germline trimming cut 3 bases from V and 6 bases from J; bases unmatched to any gene: 7. Here the CDR3 reads CASSWTQGAAEAFF. The DNA of the CDR3 is TGCGCCAGCAGCTGGACGCAGGGGGCCGCTGAAGCTTTCTTT.

The gene calls are TRBV2 and TRBJ2-5, with D perhaps TRBD1 (6 bases). This CDR3 spans 14 amino acids. Trimming took off 6 bases at V and 0 bases at J, with 11 bases between the two ends. Germline V lookup: CDR1 SNHLY, CDR2 FYNNEI. The CDR3: CASRGRGYQETQYF. For the CDR3, the DNA is TGTGCCAGCAGGGGTAGGGGGTACCAAGAGACCCAGTACTTC. The full variable domain, completed using reference TRBV2 and TRBJ2-5, is EPEVTQTPSHQVTQMGQEVILRCVPISNHLYFYWYRQILGQKVEFLVSFYNNEISEKSEIFDDQFSVERPDGSNFTLKIRSTKLEDSAMYFCASRGRGYQETQYFGPGTRLLVL.

The V and J genes are TRBV29-1 and TRBJ2-5; TRBD1 might be the D (5 bases). The CDR3 is 11 residues long. CDR1 and CDR2 (germline): SQVTM, ANQGSEA. V was trimmed by 5 bases and J by 7 bases, leaving 11 bases between them. CDR3: CSVLDSATQYF. Here the CDR3 DNA reads TGCAGCGTTTTAGACAGTGCGACCCAGTACTTC.

The chain couples TRBV28 to TRBJ2-7; tentatively, D is TRBD1 (5 bases). Germline CDR1 reads MDHEN; CDR2 reads SYDVKM. This CDR3 region has 14 residues. V lost 2 bases and J lost 4, with 12 bases in between. The CDR3 DNA is TGTGCCAGCAGTTTAGGTAAAGGGGAATACGAGCAGTACTTC. Residues: CASSLGKGEYEQYF.

The chain has TRBV13 and TRBJ2-7; no reliable D call. The CDR3 has 12 residues. Trimming shortened V by 2 bases and J by 2 bases, and 4 bases separated the two germline ends. CDR1 is PRHDT and CDR2 is FYEKMQ in the germline V gene (reference sequence). CDR3 sequence (DNA): TGTGCCAGCAGCTTACTACCCTACGAGCAGTACTTC. This codes for CASSLLPYEQYF.

This clone was detected only a few times. The chain employs TRBV12-5 and TRBJ1-6, with a tentative D call TRBD1 (6 bases). This CDR3 spans 21 amino acids. Trimming took off 9 bases at V and 1 base at J, with 31 bases between the two ends. Germline CDR1 reads LGHNT; CDR2 reads FRNRAP. CDR3 in DNA: TGTGCTAGCCCCGAGCGTGGGGGCCGCCTCTTATACCAATCCTATAATTCACCCCTCCACTTT. Encoded protein: CASPERGGRLLYQSYNSPLHF.

This clone was detected once. This rearrangement joins TRBV2 to TRBJ2-5; 8 bases line up with TRBD2. CDR1 SNHLY and CDR2 FYNNEI come from the germline V gene. CDR3 length equals 15 residues. V lost 4 bases and J lost 4; bases outside the gene matches: 8. CDR3 sequence reads: CASSVLGLVRETQYF. The CDR3 DNA reads TGTGCCAGCAGTGTCTTGGGACTAGTCCGAGAGACCCAGTACTTC.